Sequencing of this TCR beta chain was carried out in a study of response to subunit inactivated influenza vaccine. Findings and limits, study-wide: A suggestion made by the authors is that each seasonal influenza vaccination recruits few new T cells.

TCRdb recomputed calls from the RT-PCR reads with MiXCR, one row per CDR3 protein. The sample yields about 700,000 distinct CDR3 sequences, 14% seen once. After removal of 2 bases from V and 2 bases from J, the junction contained 8 bases not matched to a gene. CDR1 is MNHEY, CDR2 SVGAGI, per germline. This CDR3 has 16 amino acids. On this clonotype: No antigen is known for it.

The V and J genes are TRBV6-5 and TRBJ2-5, with 7 bases matching TRBD2. The TCR was taken from a man aged 50 or older who received an inactivated influenza vaccine. Here the sequenced sample was PBMCs from blood, taken 14 to 15 days before vaccination. The CDR3 here is CASSYGGVIAQETQYF. DNA of the CDR3: TGTGCCAGCAGTTACGGGGGGGTTATAGCTCAAGAGACCCAGTACTTC.